The rows below give T cell receptor beta chains drawn from one sample of a study of a mutant IDH1 vaccine in newly diagnosed glioma. Libraries were prepared by immunoSEQ multiplex PCR; TCRdb keeps only in-frame clonotypes and omits some of them. The sample has about 50,000 clones, under 90% seen once. The antigens for these receptors are not known. The input for sequencing was PBMCs, taken from a glioma patient whose treatment included an IDH1 peptide vaccine. The receptors stem from a woman aged 18-35 years with glioma. Each CDR3 is given with its conserved first and last residue. A D gene is named only where the DNA matches it firmly. The listing skips clone size in some rows; elsewhere it reads once, few, many or a size class.

clone_size j_call d_call v_call cdr3_aa cdr3_nt
few TRBJ2-7 TRBD1 TRBV11-3 CASSGDRDRQYF TGTGCCAGCAGCGGGGACAGGGACAGGCAGTACTTC
NA TRBJ1-5 TRBD1 TRBV5-6 CASSRGQGYSNQPQHF TGTGCCAGCAGCAGGGGACAGGGGTATAGCAATCAGCCCCAGCATTTT
NA TRBJ2-7 NA TRBV4-3 CASSLGVGYEQYF TGCGCCAGCAGCCTCGGGGTGGGCTACGAGCAGTACTTC
NA TRBJ2-7 TRBD2 TRBV6-5 CASSPGLAGGEQYF TGTGCCAGCAGTCCGGGACTAGCGGGAGGCGAGCAGTACTTC
once TRBJ1-2 NA TRBV27 CASSLRGGGDYGYTF TGTGCCAGCAGTCTCCGCGGCGGGGGCGACTATGGCTACACCTTC
NA TRBJ1-2 TRBD1 TRBV7-2 CASSLQGARNGYTF TGTGCCAGCAGCTTACAGGGGGCGCGGAATGGCTACACCTTC
NA TRBJ2-1 NA TRBV9 CASSVGEIKINEQFF TGTGCCAGCAGCGTAGGGGAAATTAAAATAAATGAGCAGTTCTTC
NA TRBJ2-1 NA TRBV7-9 CASSSSSAEQFF TGTGCCAGCAGCTCGTCCTCCGCGGAGCAGTTCTTC
NA TRBJ1-3 NA TRBV25-1 CASSPARGSGNTIYF TGTGCCAGCAGTCCAGCACGGGGCAGTGGAAACACCATATATTTT
NA TRBJ1-4 TRBD1 TRBV5-1 CASSLGGQGPKGLFF TGCGCCAGCAGCTTGGGAGGACAGGGCCCCAAGGGACTGTTTTTT
NA TRBJ1-2 NA TRBV29-1 CSAQDALGDYTF TGCAGCGCCCAAGATGCTTTAGGGGACTACACCTTC
NA TRBJ2-7 TRBD2 TRBV9 CASSVLAGVDEQYF TGTGCCAGCAGCGTATTGGCGGGAGTAGATGAGCAGTACTTC
NA TRBJ2-7 TRBD1 TRBV6-1 CASSDGDRGQDEQYF TGTGCCAGCAGTGACGGGGACAGGGGGCAAGACGAGCAGTACTTC
NA TRBJ2-5 TRBD1 TRBV5-6 CASSLRGPGTQYF TGTGCCAGCAGCTTGAGGGGGCCGGGGACCCAGTACTTC
NA TRBJ2-5 NA TRBV18 CASSPIERSETQYF TGTGCCAGCTCACCAATCGAGCGTTCGGAGACCCAGTACTTC
few TRBJ1-1 NA TRBV7-9 CASSAHVNTEAFF TGTGCCAGCAGTGCCCATGTGAACACTGAAGCTTTCTTT
NA TRBJ2-2 NA TRBV9 CASSVVSSGELFF TGTGCCAGCAGCGTAGTTAGTTCCGGGGAGCTGTTTTTT
NA TRBJ1-2 TRBD1 TRBV30 CAWSRDRPYGYTF TGTGCCTGGAGTCGGGACAGGCCCTATGGCTACACCTTC
NA TRBJ2-3 NA TRBV6-5 CASKRGGSTQYF TGTGCCAGCAAGAGGGGGGGGAGCACGCAGTATTTT
NA TRBJ2-5 NA TRBV5-4 CASSSGSLGLETQYF TGTGCCAGCAGCTCCGGGTCCCTCGGCTTGGAGACCCAGTACTTC
NA TRBJ1-2 NA TRBV19 CASSTDYWDYGYTF TGTGCCAGTAGTACAGACTACTGGGACTATGGCTACACCTTC
NA TRBJ2-3 NA TRBV9 CASSVGGDTQYF TGTGCCAGCAGCGTAGGCGGAGATACGCAGTATTTT
NA TRBJ1-5 TRBD1 TRBV6-5 CASRKTGVDQPQHF TGTGCCAGCAGAAAGACAGGGGTCGATCAGCCCCAGCATTTT
NA TRBJ2-7 NA TRBV11-3 CASTDNTYEQYF TGTGCCAGCACTGATAATACCTACGAGCAGTACTTC
NA TRBJ2-7 TRBD1 TRBV19 CASSAHRGISSYEQYF TGTGCCAGTAGTGCCCACAGGGGCATCAGCTCCTACGAGCAGTACTTC
NA TRBJ2-6 NA TRBV9 CASSQSRYSGANVLTF TGTGCCAGCTCCCAAAGCAGGTACTCTGGGGCCAACGTCCTGACTTTC
NA TRBJ1-1 TRBD1 TRBV4-2 CASSPSRTGPGTEAFF TGTGCCAGCAGCCCGAGTAGGACAGGGCCGGGCACTGAAGCTTTCTTT
NA TRBJ1-1 NA TRBV30 CAWIQGSTEAFF TGTGCCTGGATCCAGGGGTCCACTGAAGCTTTCTTT
NA TRBJ2-3 TRBD2 TRBV6-4 CASSEAGADTQYF TGTGCCAGCAGTGAAGCGGGAGCAGATACGCAGTATTTT
NA TRBJ2-5 NA TRBV7-9 CASSLALSGARETQYF TGTGCCAGCAGCTTAGCTCTCTCAGGGGCCAGGGAGACCCAGTACTTC
NA TRBJ2-1 NA TRBV4-1 CASSHQGYEQFF TGCGCCAGCAGCCATCAGGGTTACGAGCAGTTCTTC
NA TRBJ2-5 NA TRBV4-3 CASSRTLEAGETQYF TGCGCCAGCAGCCGCACTTTGGAGGCTGGAGAGACCCAGTACTTC
NA TRBJ1-2 NA TRBV7-2 CASRAHDGYTF TGTGCCAGCCGGGCCCACGATGGCTACACCTTC
NA TRBJ2-1 TRBD2 TRBV7-3 CASSPLPSSGRGLEQFF TGTGCCAGCAGCCCTCTCCCCTCTAGCGGGCGGGGCCTTGAGCAGTTCTTC
NA TRBJ2-5 TRBD1 TRBV7-9 CASSLEWTGGMKTQYF TGTGCCAGCAGCTTAGAATGGACAGGGGGCATGAAGACCCAGTACTTC
NA TRBJ1-1 NA TRBV6-5 CASVRPGVSVTEAFF TGTGCCAGCGTACGGCCCGGGGTTTCTGTCACTGAAGCTTTCTTT
NA TRBJ2-7 NA TRBV5-1 CASSLNSYEQYF TGCGCCAGCAGCTTGAACTCCTACGAGCAGTACTTC
NA TRBJ1-2 TRBD1 TRBV5-6 CASSLGTGGDYTF TGTGCCAGCAGCTTAGGGACAGGAGGAGACTACACCTTC
NA TRBJ1-2 TRBD1 TRBV14 CASSHQTGNYGYTF TGTGCCAGCAGCCACCAGACAGGGAACTATGGCTACACCTTC
NA TRBJ2-3 TRBD1 TRBV19 CASAQGSGTDTQYF TGTGCCAGTGCACAGGGGTCGGGGACAGATACGCAGTATTTT